This T cell receptor beta chain was sequenced for a study of shared clonotypes between healthy human individuals. Findings and caveats of the study: Owing to a small donor count, the genetic and exposure-history diversity represented was limited. Specimens sampled were limited to blood, with tissue repertoires likely differing.

The sample holds one count of this clone. Its antigen is as yet unknown. V dropped 8 bases and J dropped 7 bases, with 21 bases sitting between them. The CDR3 contains 15 residues. Germline V gene lookup returns CDR1 MGHDK and CDR2 SYGVNS. Only in-frame clones appear in the TCRdb table, and some are missing; sequencing was by immunoSEQ multiplex PCR. The sample yields roughly 2 million clones, 85% to 95% seen once. Naive CD4+ cells were CD45RA-selected; the remaining cells were memory. Sequencing was carried out using naive CD4+ T cells sorted from blood. Sample subset: CD45RA+ positively selected. This sequence was found in a young man in good health. The chain combines TRBV25-1 with TRBJ2-1; possibly TRBD2 for D (6 bases). CDR3 nucleotides: TGTGCCAGCTCCCCACCTCCCGGGACTTTGAATGAGCAGTTCTTC. Encoded protein: CASSPPPGTLNEQFF.